These 27 T cell receptor beta chains share one sample of origin, sequenced in a study of blood T cell repertoires in COVID-19. Some clones are missing from TCRdb's copy, which holds only in-frame ones; the method was immunoSEQ multiplex PCR. This repertoire shows under 500,000 clones, roughly nine tenths found once; its top ten account for roughly 1.9%. Sequencing was performed on PBMCs or T cells enriched from blood (not recorded which). The receptors stem from a woman aged 18-35 years with acute COVID-19.

This clone was seen a single time. The rearrangement uses TRBV11-3 and TRBJ2-3, with 13 bases lining up with TRBD2. The germline V gene has CDR1 SGHNT and CDR2 YENEEA. V trimming: 5 bases; J trimming: 2 bases; junction bases outside the gene matches: 4. The CDR3 has 16 residues. The CDR3 spells CASSVGLAGTTDTQYF. CDR3 DNA sequence: TGTGCCAGCAGCGTGGGACTAGCGGGGACCACAGATACGCAGTATTTT.

The J gene is TRBJ1-2, the V gene TRBV27; 7 positions agree with TRBD1. In germline, CDR1 is MNHEY, CDR2 SMNVEV (reference sequence). CDR3 size: 14 residues. V gave up 4 bases and J gave up 8 bases; unmatched junction bases: 10. The CDR3 DNA is TGTGCCAGCAGTTCCCAACAGGGGATAGGGGGCTACACCTTC. It is translated as CASSSQQGIGGYTF.

The chain joins TRBV27 to TRBJ1-2, with TRBD1 identical over 7 bases. Germline V gene data show CDR1 as MNHEY and CDR2 as SMNVEV (reference sequence). The CDR3 is 13 residues long. J lost 5 bases, V lost 5 bases, and 5 bases had no gene match. This CDR3 is CASSTRTGYGYTF. Written as DNA, the CDR3 is TGTGCCAGCAGTACCAGGACAGGATATGGCTACACCTTC.

This clone was observed a single time. The gene calls are TRBV12-3 or TRBV12-4 and TRBJ2-1, with D possibly TRBD1 on 5 matching bases. CDR3 size: 12 residues. Trimming took 4 bases from V and 8 from J, leaving 9 bases between them. Here the CDR3 reads CASSSRVDEQFF. The DNA for the CDR3 is TGTGCCAGCAGTTCCAGGGTCGATGAGCAGTTCTTC.

This clone showed up just once. This chain uses TRBV6-4 with TRBJ1-2; D remains unclear. Trimming took off 2 bases at V and 7 bases at J, with 17 bases between the two ends. This CDR3 is 15 amino acids long. Germline V gene data show CDR1 as MRHNA and CDR2 as SNTAGT. The CDR3 DNA is TGTGCCAGCAGTGACCGGGGAGCTGGCGTCTCTGGCTACACCTTC. It yields the protein CASSDRGAGVSGYTF.

This rearrangement joins TRBV7-2 to TRBJ1-5; no reliable D call. The CDR3 is 13 residues long. V shed 11 bases and J shed 7 bases, with 18 bases lying between them. Germline lookup yields CDR1 SGHTA and CDR2 FQGNSA. CDR3 in amino acids: CASMIRVGQPQHF. The CDR3 nucleotides read TGTGCCTCCATGATCCGAGTCGGGCAGCCCCAGCATTTT.

This clone was counted a single time. The chain combines TRBV5-1 with TRBJ2-1; possible D gene TRBD2, 5 bases. The CDR3 covers 13 residues. Germline-derived CDR1 and CDR2 are SGHRS and YFSETQ. V was cut by 3 bases and J by 10 bases, with 14 bases left in between. CDR3 loop: CASSYLAYREQFF. CDR3 DNA sequence: TGCGCCAGCAGCTATCTAGCTTACCGGGAGCAGTTCTTC.

This clone occurred a few times. V and J are TRBV7-2 and TRBJ2-7; 10 nucleotides line up with TRBD1. The CDR3 is 14 residues long. Germline V gene lookup returns CDR1 SGHTA and CDR2 FQGNSA. V shed 5 bases, J shed 7 bases, and the junction held 8 bases outside the gene matches. The CDR3 loop is CASSPGTGVLEQYF. In nucleotides, the CDR3 is TGTGCCAGCAGCCCCGGGACAGGGGTGTTGGAGCAGTACTTC.

CDR3 loop: CASSDTHQPQHF. The CDR3 DNA reads as TGTGCCAGTTCAGACACTCATCAGCCCCAGCATTTT. The rearrangement joins TRBV6-5 to TRBJ1-5, with D unclear. V lost 9 bases and J 5 bases, leaving 11 bases between the germline ends. This CDR3 region has 12 residues. The germline gives CDR1 MNHEY, CDR2 SVGAGI.

The rearrangement uses TRBV21-1 and TRBJ1-2; the table's TRBD1 call for D was not verified on the DNA. TRBV21-1 corresponds to a pseudogene. CDR3 size: 16 residues. This CDR3 reads CASSKYRDRENYGYTF. CDR3 bases: TGTGCCAGCAGCAAGTACCGGGACAGGGAGAACTATGGCTACACCTTC.

V is TRBV3-1 (or the pseudogene TRBV3-2) and J is TRBJ2-7; TRBD2 matches 10 bases. The CDR3 extends over 16 amino acids. J gave up 3 bases and V 0 bases, and 5 bases lay outside the gene matches. Germline V gene sequence: CDR1 LGHDT, CDR2 YNNKEL (reference sequence). The CDR3 bases are TGTGCCAGCAGCCAAGACACCGGACTAGCGGTCTACGAGCAGTACTTC. It codes for CASSQDTGLAVYEQYF.

This chain joins TRBV6-5 and TRBJ2-3; D is unresolved. CDR1 is MNHEY and CDR2 is SVGAGI in the germline V gene. The CDR3 runs 14 residues. Trimming took 2 bases from V and 4 from J, leaving 10 bases between them. The CDR3 loop is CASSYDFWADTQYF. The DNA for the CDR3 is TGTGCCAGCAGTTACGACTTTTGGGCAGATACGCAGTATTTT.

This chain uses TRBV6-4 with TRBJ2-7; the match to TRBD1 covers 8 bases. Germline assignment: CDR1 MRHNA and CDR2 SNTAGT. CDR3 length: 15 amino acids. V lost 3 bases and J lost 4; bases outside the gene matches: 8. CDR3 region: CASSEFGTGQYEQYF. CDR3 bases: TGTGCCAGCAGTGAATTTGGGACAGGACAATACGAGCAGTACTTC.

The CDR3: CATKRPGEKLFF. The CDR3 bases are TGTGCCACAAAACGTCCGGGAGAAAAACTGTTTTTT. The rearrangement links TRBV6-5 to TRBJ1-4, with D uncertain. Germline CDR1 MNHEY, CDR2 SVGAGI. The length of the CDR3 is 12 residues. V dropped 10 bases and J dropped 8 bases, with 14 bases sitting between them.

This chain connects TRBV10-3 to TRBJ1-1; D might be TRBD1 (6 bases). The CDR3 is 14 amino acids. Trimming took 8 bases from V and 8 from J, leaving 21 bases between them. Germline V gives CDR1 ENHRY, CDR2 SYGVKD. CDR3: CAISPMTGTDEAFF. The CDR3 coding sequence is TGTGCCATCTCTCCTATGACAGGCACGGACGAAGCTTTCTTT.

The genes are TRBV7-9 and TRBJ1-2, with D possibly matching TRBD1 (6 bases). The germline V gene encodes CDR1 SEHNR and CDR2 FQNEAQ (reference sequence). This CDR3 comprises 15 residues. V was cut by 3 bases and J by 2 bases, with 13 bases left in between. CDR3 region: CASSLLRTANYGYTF. CDR3 in DNA: TGTGCCAGCAGCTTGCTTAGGACAGCCAACTATGGCTACACCTTC.

The genes are TRBV25-1 and TRBJ1-6; D is possibly TRBD1 (6 bases). The germline V and J ends were trimmed by 11 bases and 4 bases, with 21 bases remaining between them. CDR1 is MGHDK and CDR2 is SYGVNS in the germline V gene. The CDR3 covers 16 residues. The CDR3, as DNA: TGTGCCGGCCGGACAGTCCACAAGGGGTATAATTCACCCCTCCACTTT. Translating gives CAGRTVHKGYNSPLHF.

The chain links TRBV12-5 to TRBJ2-7; TRBD2 matches at 10 bases. Germline CDR1 and CDR2: LGHNT and FRNRAP. CDR3 length: 16 amino acids. The junction had 5 bases not matched to a gene; V was cut back by 2 bases and J by 1 base. CDR3 sequence (DNA): TGTGCTAGTGGTTTGACAGCGGGGGGGCAATCCTACGAGCAGTACTTC. As protein: CASGLTAGGQSYEQYF.

The chain combines TRBV6-5 with TRBJ2-7; 8 positions match TRBD2. After removal of 6 bases from V and 2 bases from J, the junction contained 9 bases not matched to a gene. This CDR3 comprises 15 residues. Germline-derived CDR1 and CDR2 are MNHEY and SVGAGI. The CDR3 DNA reads as TGTGCCAGCAGACTAACTAGCGGCGACACCTACGAGCAGTACTTC. The encoded protein is CASRLTSGDTYEQYF.

The chain is built from TRBV5-1 and TRBJ1-2; TRBD1 matches 7 bases. CDR1 SGHRS and CDR2 YFSETQ come from the germline V gene. The CDR3 extends over 14 amino acids. V lost 0 bases to trimming and J lost 6 bases; unmatched junction nucleotides: 5. DNA of the CDR3: TGCGCCAGCAGCTTGGCCAGAGGGGGCGATGGCTACACCTTC. This codes for CASSLARGGDGYTF.

V and J are TRBV4-2 and TRBJ1-1; D gene unclear. Germline V CDR1 and CDR2: LGHNA, YNFKEQ. Deletions cut 4 bases from V and 5 bases from J, with 8 bases between. The CDR3 contains 12 residues. The CDR3 nucleotides are TGTGCCAGCAGCCGAGGCGGGACTGAAGCTTTCTTT. The encoded protein is CASSRGGTEAFF.

This clone was detected only once. This chain joins TRBV28 and TRBJ2-4; 7 nucleotides align to TRBD1. Per the germline V gene, CDR1 is MDHEN and CDR2 is SYDVKM. The trim removed 3 bases at V and 2 bases at J, leaving 10 bases unmatched. The CDR3 has 17 residues. This chain's CDR3 is CASSFYFQGVTKNIQYF. In DNA, the CDR3 is TGTGCCAGCAGTTTCTATTTTCAGGGGGTGACCAAAAACATTCAGTACTTC.

The chain employs TRBV5-6 and TRBJ2-2, with 7 bases lining up with TRBD2. The germline V gene encodes CDR1 SGHDT and CDR2 YYEEEE. The CDR3 sequence is 15 residues long. V was pared by 3 bases and J by 3 bases, with 5 bases of the junction left unmatched. CDR3 amino acids: CASSSLAADTGELFF. CDR3 DNA: TGTGCCAGCAGCTCGCTAGCGGCAGACACCGGGGAGCTGTTTTTT.

The chain couples TRBV3-1 (or the pseudogene TRBV3-2) to TRBJ1-2, with D perhaps matching TRBD1 (6 bases). Trimming removed 0 bases from V and 8 bases from J, with 10 bases in between. This CDR3 has 13 amino acids. The germline V gene encodes CDR1 LGHDT and CDR2 YNNKEL (reference sequence). CDR3 nucleotides: TGTGCCAGCAGCCAAGAACAGGGATGGGGCTACACCTTC. Translating it yields CASSQEQGWGYTF.

Comment on this clone: At the DNA level, this CDR3 is encoded by other sequences in the same sample as well. V and J are TRBV27 and TRBJ2-7; no firm D call. Trimming removed 0 bases at V and 3 bases at J, with 6 bases between. This CDR3 is built from 13 residues. Per germline, CDR1 MNHEY and CDR2 SMNVEV (reference sequence). CDR3 residues: CASSLSSLYEQYF. For the CDR3, the DNA is TGTGCCAGCAGTTTATCGAGTCTCTACGAGCAGTACTTC.

The chain is built from TRBV5-6 and TRBJ1-2; D remains unclear. Germline V CDR1 and CDR2: SGHDT, YYEEEE. The ends were cut back, 9 bases at V and 4 bases at J, with 7 bases in the middle. This CDR3 has 10 residues. CDR3 sequence reads: CATLPYGYTF. DNA for the CDR3: TGTGCCACCCTACCCTATGGCTACACCTTC.

This clone is a singleton in its sample. This chain connects TRBV19 to TRBJ2-2; perhaps TRBD1 as D (6 bases). Trimming left V 3 bases short and J 2 bases short, with 13 bases between. Germline loops: CDR1 LNHDA, CDR2 SQIVND (reference sequence). The CDR3 runs 16 residues. CDR3 region: CASSIVGGTNTGELFF. Written as DNA, the CDR3 is TGTGCCAGTAGTATTGTGGGTGGGACAAACACCGGGGAGCTGTTTTTT.